The clone carrying this T cell receptor beta chain was detected ten times or more. Its antigen is currently unknown. TCRdb itself ran the 5' RACE reads through MiXCR, one entry per CDR3 protein. The data hold 450,000 or so distinct CDR3 sequences, with over 11% observed a single time. The data belong to a study of identical twins. Study observations and caveats: The same donors were not followed; conclusions instead depended on cross-sectional statistical analysis. Out-of-frame alpha sequences common to twins were enriched for low generation probability. Abundant cord blood beta clonotypes carried fewer insertions; memory repertoires showed none.

V was clipped by 2 bases and J by 7 bases, with 16 bases between them. The CDR3 spans 15 residues. The V gene's germline CDR1 is SGHRS and CDR2 YFSETQ. This same sample was also part of a study on yellow fever vaccine responses in identical twins. In that study: Twins' vaccine T cell responses reportedly seemed partly convergent and partly personalized.

The sequenced sample was CD4+ T cells sorted from blood. The rearrangement uses TRBV5-1 and TRBJ2-1; tentative D call: TRBD2 (6 bases). The clonotype was recovered from a woman in her late teens or twenties in good health. CDR3 sequence: CASSFRSGSGNEQFF. Here the CDR3 DNA reads TGCGCCAGCAGCTTTCGTAGCGGCAGTGGGAATGAGCAGTTCTTC.